What follows describes a single T cell receptor (beta chain). This clone has a single count. No antigen is known for it. One base away there is no much larger clone; base qualities are not given. For sequencing of the TCRbeta CDR3 region, genomic DNA was extracted from the sorted cells. The immunoSEQ Assay was used for sequencing of TCRbeta CDR3 regions. This is the immuneACCESS table as TCRdb keeps it, with only in-frame sequences that have V and J called. A part of the clones is gone; compared with another copy, unresolved V genes explain less than half, and the rest is unexplained. In all, the sample holds around 76,000 clones, and under 80% of those were seen once. Roughly 5.4% of the sample lies in the top ten. The junction shows trimming of 5 bases on V and 2 bases on J, and the gene matches do not reach 6 bases of it. CDR1 and CDR2, looked up from the germline V gene (reference sequence), are LNHDA and SQIVND. The CDR3, from cysteine to phenylalanine, totals 14 residues. Just CDR3 DNA is preserved here, 42 bases in frame from base 1.

The trial excluded patients who had a history of autoimmune disease or were on systemic immunosuppression. Peripheral blood for TCR sequencing was drawn from every dose cohort at baseline, at cycle 4 day 1 and at cycle 7 day 1. The samples were drawn from a first-in-human, open-label, multicenter phase I dose-escalation trial of ivuxolimab. Adults with locally advanced or metastatic head and neck squamous cell, hepatocellular, melanoma or renal cell carcinoma were enrolled in the trial. Before TCR sequencing, CD4+ T cells and CD8+ T cells from peripheral blood were sorted into separate populations. The data originate from a study of OX40 agonist ivuxolimab in advanced cancers. For context, the study as a whole: The costimulatory receptor OX40 (CD134) was targeted by ivuxolimab, a fully human IgG2 agonistic monoclonal antibody. Intravenous ivuxolimab was administered to patients every 2 weeks at six dose levels: 0.01, 0.1, 0.3, 1.5, 3 and 10 mg/kg. Of the roughly 52 dose-escalation patients, hepatocellular carcinoma was present in around 20, melanoma in some 15, renal cell carcinoma in 9 and head and neck cancer in 9. The dose-escalation cohort was over 70% male with a mean age of about 60 years, ranging from about 23 to 85. Prior anti-PD-1, anti-PD-L1 or anti-CTLA-4 therapy was permitted, and checkpoint inhibitors had been received by about 37% of dose-escalation patients. Partial responses were achieved by three dose-escalation patients, of whom one had hepatocellular carcinoma and two had cutaneous melanoma. Peripheral TCRbeta sequencing aimed to test whether ivuxolimab altered TCR sequence diversity and caused clonal T-cell expansion. The monotherapy dose-escalation portion (N = 52 patients) of the phase I ivuxolimab trial is reported in the paper.

Overall study results and their limits: On average, CD8+ T cells showed more expanded clones than CD4+ T cells after ivuxolimab. The antigen specificity of the peripheral T cells that underwent clonal expansion was not determined. In the 0.1-3.0 mg/kg groups, partial responders had among the lowest normalized peripheral clonal expansion, particularly in CD8+ T cells. At doses of 0.1 to 3.0 mg/kg, clonal expansion of both CD4+ and CD8+ blood T cells was observed from baseline to week 6. Low levels of normalized T-cell clonal expansion were also seen in some patients who did not respond.

The origin of this receptor is an adult with an advanced solid tumor such as melanoma, head and neck, liver or kidney cancer. Recombination joined TRBV19 with TRBJ2-7, and 7 junctional nucleotides match TRBD1. Sequenced here: CD4+ or CD8+ T cells sorted from blood, sampled in a trial of the OX40 agonist ivuxolimab. CDR3 loop: CASSEGQTTYEQYF. The bases read TGTGCCAGTAGTGAGGGACAGACCACCTACGAGCAGTACTTC.